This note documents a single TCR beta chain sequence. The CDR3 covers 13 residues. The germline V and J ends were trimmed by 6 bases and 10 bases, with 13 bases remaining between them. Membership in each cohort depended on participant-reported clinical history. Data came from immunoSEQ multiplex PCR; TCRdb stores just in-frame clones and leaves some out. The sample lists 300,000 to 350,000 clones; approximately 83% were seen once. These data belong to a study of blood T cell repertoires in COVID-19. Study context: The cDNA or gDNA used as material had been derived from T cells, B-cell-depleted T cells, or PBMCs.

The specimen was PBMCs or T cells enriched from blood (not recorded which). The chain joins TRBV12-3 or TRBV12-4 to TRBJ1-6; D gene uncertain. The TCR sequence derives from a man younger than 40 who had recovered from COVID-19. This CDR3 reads CASRDPGRSPLHF. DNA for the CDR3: TGTGCCAGCAGAGACCCGGGTCGCTCACCCCTCCACTTT.